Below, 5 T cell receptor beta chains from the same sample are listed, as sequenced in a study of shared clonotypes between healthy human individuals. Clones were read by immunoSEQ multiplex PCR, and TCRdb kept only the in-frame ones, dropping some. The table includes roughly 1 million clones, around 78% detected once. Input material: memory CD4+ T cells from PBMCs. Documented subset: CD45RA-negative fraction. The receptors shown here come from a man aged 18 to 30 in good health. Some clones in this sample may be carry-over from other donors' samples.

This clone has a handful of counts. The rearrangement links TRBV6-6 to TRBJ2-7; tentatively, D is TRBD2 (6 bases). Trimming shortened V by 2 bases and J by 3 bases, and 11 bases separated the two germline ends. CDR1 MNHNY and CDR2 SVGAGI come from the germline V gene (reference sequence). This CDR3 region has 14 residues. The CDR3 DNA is TGTGCCAGCAGTTACACGGGGGAAAGCTACGAGCAGTACTTC. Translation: CASSYTGESYEQYF.

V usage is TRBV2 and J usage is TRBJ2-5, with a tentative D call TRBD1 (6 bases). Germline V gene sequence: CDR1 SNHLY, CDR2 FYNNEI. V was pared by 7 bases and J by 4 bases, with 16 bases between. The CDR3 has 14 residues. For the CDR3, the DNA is TGTGCCAGCACCCCGGGACATTTCTTAGAGACCCAGTACTTC. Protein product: CASTPGHFLETQYF.

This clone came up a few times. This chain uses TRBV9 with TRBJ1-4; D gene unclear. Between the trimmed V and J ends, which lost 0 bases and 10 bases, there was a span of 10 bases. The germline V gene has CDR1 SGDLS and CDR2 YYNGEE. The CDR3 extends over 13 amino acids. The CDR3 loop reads CASSVDSAGKLFF. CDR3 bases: TGTGCCAGCAGCGTAGATTCTGCGGGAAAACTGTTTTTT.

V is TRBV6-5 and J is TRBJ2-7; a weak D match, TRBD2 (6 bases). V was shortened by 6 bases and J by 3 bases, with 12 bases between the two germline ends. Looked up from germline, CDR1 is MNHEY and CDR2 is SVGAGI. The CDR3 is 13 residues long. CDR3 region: CASRLGTYYEQYF. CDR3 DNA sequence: TGTGCCAGCAGACTCGGGACTTACTACGAGCAGTACTTC.

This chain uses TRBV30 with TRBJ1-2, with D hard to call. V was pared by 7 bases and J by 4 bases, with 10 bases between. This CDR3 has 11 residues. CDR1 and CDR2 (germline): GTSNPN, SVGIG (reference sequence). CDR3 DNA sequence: TGTGCCTCAAGGATCGTCTATGGCTACACCTTC. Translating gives CASRIVYGYTF.